This T cell receptor (beta chain) was captured in a study of OX40 agonist ivuxolimab in advanced cancers. Data came from immunoSEQ multiplex PCR; TCRdb stores just in-frame clones and leaves some out. The repertoire consists of about 17,000 clones, with 80% to 90% occurring once and the leading ten covering roughly 21%. Trimming shortened V by 5 bases and J by 5 bases, and 10 bases separated the two germline ends. CDR1 and CDR2 from the germline V gene are SGHAT and FQNNGV. This CDR3 has 13 residues. The sample consisted of CD4+ or CD8+ T cells sorted from blood, taken in a trial of the OX40 agonist ivuxolimab. This sequence originates from an adult with an advanced solid tumor such as melanoma, head and neck, liver or kidney cancer. This chain links TRBV11-2 with TRBJ1-5; D gene uncertain. CDR3: CASSPHGDQPQHF. CDR3 bases: TGTGCCAGCAGCCCACACGGGGATCAGCCCCAGCATTTT.